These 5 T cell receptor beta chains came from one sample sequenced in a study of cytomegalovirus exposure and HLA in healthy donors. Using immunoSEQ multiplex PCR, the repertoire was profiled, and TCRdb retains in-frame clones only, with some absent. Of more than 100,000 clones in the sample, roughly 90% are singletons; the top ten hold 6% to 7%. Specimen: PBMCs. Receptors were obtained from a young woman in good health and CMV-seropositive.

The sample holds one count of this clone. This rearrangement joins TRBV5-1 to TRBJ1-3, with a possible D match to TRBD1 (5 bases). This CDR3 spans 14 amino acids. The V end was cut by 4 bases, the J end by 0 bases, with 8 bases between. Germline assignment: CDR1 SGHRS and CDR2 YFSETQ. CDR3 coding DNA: TGCGCCAGCAGCCCGGGGGACTCTGGAAACACCATATATTTT. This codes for CASSPGDSGNTIYF.

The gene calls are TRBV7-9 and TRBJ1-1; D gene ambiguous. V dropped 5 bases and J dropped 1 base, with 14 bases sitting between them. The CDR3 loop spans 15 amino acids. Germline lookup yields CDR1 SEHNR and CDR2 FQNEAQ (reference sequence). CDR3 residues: CASSPRDTPNTEAFF. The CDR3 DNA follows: TGTGCCAGCAGCCCGAGAGACACACCGAACACTGAAGCTTTCTTT.

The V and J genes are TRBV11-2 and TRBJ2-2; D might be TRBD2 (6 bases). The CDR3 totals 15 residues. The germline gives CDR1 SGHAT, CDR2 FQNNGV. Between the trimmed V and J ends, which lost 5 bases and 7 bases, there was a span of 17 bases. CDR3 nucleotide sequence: TGTGCCAGCAGCGCGACTAGTTCTTTGATCGGGGAGCTGTTTTTT. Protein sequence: CASSATSSLIGELFF.

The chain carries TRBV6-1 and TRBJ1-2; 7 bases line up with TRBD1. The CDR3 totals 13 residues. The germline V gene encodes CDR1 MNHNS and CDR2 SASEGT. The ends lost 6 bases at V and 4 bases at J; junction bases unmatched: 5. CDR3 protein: CASRMTGTYGYTF. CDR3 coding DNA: TGTGCCAGCAGGATGACAGGGACCTATGGCTACACCTTC.

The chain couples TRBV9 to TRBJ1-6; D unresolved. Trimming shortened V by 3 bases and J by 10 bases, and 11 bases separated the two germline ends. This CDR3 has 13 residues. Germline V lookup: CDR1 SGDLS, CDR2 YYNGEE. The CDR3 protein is CASSAPTGSPLHF. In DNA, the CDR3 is TGTGCCAGCAGCGCCCCCACGGGGTCACCCCTCCACTTT.